A selection of T cell receptor beta chains follows, all from one sample in a study of T cells in Graves' hyperthyroidism and ophthalmopathy. TCRdb redid the calling of the multiplex PCR reads with MiXCR, one entry per CDR3 protein. The data contain some 770,000 distinct CDR3 sequences, less than 20% of them singletons. The sample comprised blood. Every receptor here comes from a man aged 18 to 29 with Graves' hyperthyroidism. The CDR3 runs from the conserved cysteine through the conserved F or W. A D gene is named only where the DNA matches it firmly. Size is stated for part of the rows, as once, few or many counts, or as a class when the clone is expanded.

>TRBJ2-5|few|-|TRBV27
CASSLWRGSDGRETQYF
TGTGCCAGCAGTTTATGGAGGGGATCCGACGGTCGCGAGACCCAGTACTTC
>TRBJ1-1|many|TRBD1|TRBV7-3
CASSSQGRSEAFF
TGTGCCAGCAGCTCACAGGGGAGGAGTGAAGCTTTCTTT
>TRBJ2-7|-|-|TRBV11-2
CASSLIVKGGLEQYF
TGTGCCAGCAGCTTAATTGTTAAGGGGGGTCTCGAGCAGTACTTC
>TRBJ2-5|few|-|TRBV7-3
CASSLMGSNQETQYF
TGTGCCAGCAGCTTAATGGGCAGTAACCAAGAGACCCAGTACTTC
>TRBJ2-3|many|-|TRBV28
CASKSSTDTQYF
TGTGCCAGCAAATCGAGCACAGATACGCAGTATTTT
>TRBJ1-1|few|-|TRBV7-6
CASSPRDTFTTEAFF
TGTGCCAGCAGCCCGCGGGACACCTTTACCACTGAAGCTTTCTTT
>TRBJ2-7|few|-|TRBV9
CASSVADQQYEQYF
TGTGCCAGCAGCGTAGCGGATCAACAATACGAGCAGTACTTC
>TRBJ1-2|-|-|TRBV19
CASTWAPQTLGYTF
TGTGCCAGTACCTGGGCCCCACAGACGCTTGGCTACACCTTC
>TRBJ2-2|few|-|TRBV24-1
CAISDNTGELFF
TGTGCCATCTCTGACAACACCGGGGAGCTGTTTTTT
>TRBJ2-2|-|-|TRBV19
CASINDRGDTGELFF
TGTGCCAGTATCAATGACAGAGGGGACACCGGGGAGCTGTTTTTT
>TRBJ1-3|-|-|TRBV9
CASSMNEGPGNTIYF
TGTGCCAGCAGCATGAACGAGGGTCCTGGAAACACCATATATTTT
>TRBJ2-1|many|TRBD2|TRBV5-1
CASSLVSAGGGNEQFF
TGCGCCAGCAGCTTGGTGTCAGCGGGAGGGGGCAATGAGCAGTTCTTC
>TRBJ2-1|many|-|TRBV6-2/TRBV6-3
CASSYSTDEQFF
TGTGCCAGCAGTTACTCGACGGATGAGCAGTTCTTC
>TRBJ1-4|many|-|TRBV3-1
CASSGRGGNEKLFF
TGTGCCAGCAGCGGTCGTGGGGGCAATGAAAAACTGTTTTTT
>TRBJ2-1|-|TRBD2|TRBV4-1
CASSQAPWRRESYNEQFF
TGCGCCAGCAGCCAAGCCCCGTGGCGGCGGGAGTCATACAATGAGCAGTTCTTC
>TRBJ1-2|many|TRBD1|TRBV2
CASIGTGGAYTF
TGTGCCAGCATCGGGACAGGGGGCGCCTACACCTTC
>TRBJ2-5|few|-|TRBV20-1
CSARGEDQETQYF
TGCAGTGCTAGAGGGGAGGATCAAGAGACCCAGTACTTC
>TRBJ2-7|few|-|TRBV28
CASSLTGRHSEQYF
TGTGCCAGCAGTTTAACAGGGCGTCACTCGGAGCAGTACTTC
>TRBJ2-2|-|TRBD2|TRBV20-1
CSARDFRAGVTGEPFF
TGCAGTGCTAGAGATTTTAGAGCGGGAGTGACCGGGGAGCCGTTTTTT
>TRBJ1-5|-|-|TRBV4-1
CASSQDLTRNSNQPQHF
TGCGCCAGCAGCCAAGATCTAACTCGGAATAGCAATCAGCCCCAGCATTTT
>TRBJ2-7|many|TRBD2|TRBV10-3
CAISSGGLYEQYF
TGTGCCATCTCTAGCGGGGGACTCTACGAGCAGTACTTC
>TRBJ2-5|few|TRBD1|TRBV5-1
CASSLGDRGLQETQYF
TGCGCCAGCAGCTTGGGGGACAGGGGTCTTCAAGAGACCCAGTACTTC
>TRBJ2-1|-|-|TRBV6-1
CASSEFSGPFF
TGTGCCAGCAGTGAATTTAGTGGCCCGTTCTTC
>TRBJ2-3|few|TRBD1|TRBV20-1
CSARASPGGDWGTDTQYF
TGCAGTGCTAGAGCCTCCCCAGGGGGAGATTGGGGCACAGATACGCAGTATTTT
>TRBJ2-7|many|-|TRBV28
CASSRPRDGSYEQYF
TGTGCCAGCAGTCGACCCCGGGACGGATCCTACGAGCAGTACTTC
>TRBJ2-7|few|-|TRBV7-9
CASSQGQSPYEQYF
TGTGCCAGCAGCCAAGGACAGAGCCCCTACGAGCAGTACTTC
>TRBJ2-7|many|TRBD2|TRBV7-8
CASSLAASGAYEQYF
TGTGCCAGCAGCTTAGCGGCTAGCGGAGCCTACGAGCAGTACTTC
>TRBJ2-4|-|-|TRBV15
CATSSAARGIPKNIQYF
TGTGCCACCAGCAGTGCCGCCCGGGGGATACCCAAAAACATTCAGTACTTC
>TRBJ2-3|many|-|TRBV28
CASSWGLHTDTQYF
TGTGCCAGCAGTTGGGGATTACACACAGATACGCAGTATTTT
>TRBJ2-3|many|TRBD2|TRBV20-1
CSARDLAGGVDTQYF
TGCAGTGCTAGAGACCTAGCGGGGGGCGTCGATACGCAGTATTTT
>TRBJ2-5|many|TRBD2|TRBV7-3
CASSGAGQETQYF
TGTGCCAGCAGCGGAGCGGGACAAGAGACCCAGTACTTC
>TRBJ1-1|-|-|TRBV6-9
CASSLEGEDTEAFF
TGTGCCAGCAGTTTAGAGGGGGAGGACACTGAAGCTTTCTTT
>TRBJ2-1|few|-|TRBV25-1
CASSPLIQGASGSANEQFF
TGTGCCAGCAGTCCCCTGATTCAGGGGGCGAGCGGGAGTGCGAATGAGCAGTTCTTC